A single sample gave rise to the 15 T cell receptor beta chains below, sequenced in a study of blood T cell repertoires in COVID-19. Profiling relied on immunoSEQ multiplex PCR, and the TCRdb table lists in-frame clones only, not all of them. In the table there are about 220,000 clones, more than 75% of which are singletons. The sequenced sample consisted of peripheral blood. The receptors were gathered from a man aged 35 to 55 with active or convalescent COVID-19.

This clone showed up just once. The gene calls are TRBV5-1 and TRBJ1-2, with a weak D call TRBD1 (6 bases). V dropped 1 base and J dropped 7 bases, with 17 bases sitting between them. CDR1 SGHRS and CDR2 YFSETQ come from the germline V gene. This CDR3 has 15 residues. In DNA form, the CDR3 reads TGCGCCAGCAGCTTGTGGCGCGGGGGCGAGGTTGGCTACACCTTC. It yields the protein CASSLWRGGEVGYTF.

This CDR3 is CASSFLSDREDGYTF. The DNA of the CDR3 is TGTGCCAGCAGTTTCCTATCGGACAGGGAGGATGGCTACACCTTC. The chain joins TRBV27 to TRBJ1-2; 8 bases align to TRBD1. Germline values: CDR1 MNHEY, CDR2 SMNVEV (reference sequence). The CDR3 is made up of 15 amino acids. V lost 3 bases and J lost 6; bases outside the gene matches: 9.

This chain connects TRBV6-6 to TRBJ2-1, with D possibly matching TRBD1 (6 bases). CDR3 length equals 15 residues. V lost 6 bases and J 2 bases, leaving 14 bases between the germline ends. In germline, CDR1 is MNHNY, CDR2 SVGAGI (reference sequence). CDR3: CASRVVGAAYNEQFF. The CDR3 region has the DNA TGTGCCAGCAGGGTCGTGGGGGCCGCCTACAATGAGCAGTTCTTC.

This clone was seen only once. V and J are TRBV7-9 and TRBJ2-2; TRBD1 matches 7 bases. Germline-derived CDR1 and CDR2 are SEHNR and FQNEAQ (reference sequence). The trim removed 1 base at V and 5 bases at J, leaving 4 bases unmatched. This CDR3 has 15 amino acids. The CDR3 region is CASSLGQGWTGELFF. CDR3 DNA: TGTGCCAGCAGCTTAGGACAGGGATGGACCGGGGAGCTGTTTTTT.

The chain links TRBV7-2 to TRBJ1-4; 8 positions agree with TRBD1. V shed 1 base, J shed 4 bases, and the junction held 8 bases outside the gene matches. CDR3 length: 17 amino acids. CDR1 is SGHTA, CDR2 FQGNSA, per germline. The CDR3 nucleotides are TGTGCCAGCAGCTTAGTAGGTCAGGGGGCGATTAATGAAAAACTGTTTTTT. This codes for CASSLVGQGAINEKLFF.

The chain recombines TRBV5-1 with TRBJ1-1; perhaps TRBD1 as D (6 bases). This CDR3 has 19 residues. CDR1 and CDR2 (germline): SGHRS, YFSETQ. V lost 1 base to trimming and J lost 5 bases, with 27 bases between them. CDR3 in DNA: TGCGCCAGCAGCTTGTCAATGAGTTCGATACAGGGAGAGGTAACTGAAGCTTTCTTT. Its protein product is CASSLSMSSIQGEVTEAFF.

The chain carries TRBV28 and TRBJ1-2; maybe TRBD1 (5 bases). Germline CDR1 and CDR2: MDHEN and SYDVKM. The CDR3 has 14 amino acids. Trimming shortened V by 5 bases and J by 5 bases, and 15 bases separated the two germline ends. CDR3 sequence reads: CASSIGTGEYGYTF. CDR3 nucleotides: TGTGCCAGCAGTATCGGGACGGGGGAGTATGGCTACACCTTC.

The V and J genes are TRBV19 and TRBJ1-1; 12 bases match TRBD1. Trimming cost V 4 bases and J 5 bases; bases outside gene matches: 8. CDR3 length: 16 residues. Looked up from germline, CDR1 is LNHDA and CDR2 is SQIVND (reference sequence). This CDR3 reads CASSTLGQGAGTEAFF. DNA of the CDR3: TGTGCCAGTAGTACGTTGGGACAGGGGGCAGGAACTGAAGCTTTCTTT.

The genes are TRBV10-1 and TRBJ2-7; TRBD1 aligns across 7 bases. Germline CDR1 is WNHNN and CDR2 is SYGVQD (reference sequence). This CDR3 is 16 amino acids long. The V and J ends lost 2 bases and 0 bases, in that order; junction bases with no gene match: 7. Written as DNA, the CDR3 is TGCGCCAGCAGTGAGAAAGGGGGCGCGAGCTCCTACGAGCAGTACTTC. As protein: CASSEKGGASSYEQYF.

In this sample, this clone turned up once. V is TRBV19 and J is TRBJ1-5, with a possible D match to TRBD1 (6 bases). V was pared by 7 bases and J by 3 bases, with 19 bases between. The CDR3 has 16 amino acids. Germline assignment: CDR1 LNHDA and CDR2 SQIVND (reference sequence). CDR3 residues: CASTPGGQHFNQPQHF. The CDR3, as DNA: TGTGCCAGTACCCCAGGAGGACAGCATTTCAATCAGCCCCAGCATTTT.

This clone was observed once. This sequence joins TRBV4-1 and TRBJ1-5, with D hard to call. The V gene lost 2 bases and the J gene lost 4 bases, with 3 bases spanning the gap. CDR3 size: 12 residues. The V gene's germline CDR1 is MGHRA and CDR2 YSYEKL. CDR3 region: CASSQPNQPQHF. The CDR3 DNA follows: TGCGCCAGCAGCCAACCTAATCAGCCCCAGCATTTT.

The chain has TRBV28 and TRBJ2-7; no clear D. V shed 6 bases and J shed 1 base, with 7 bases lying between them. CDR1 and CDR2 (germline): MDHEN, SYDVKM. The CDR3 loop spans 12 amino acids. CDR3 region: CASRPTSYEQYF. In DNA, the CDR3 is TGTGCCAGCAGGCCGACTTCCTACGAGCAGTACTTC. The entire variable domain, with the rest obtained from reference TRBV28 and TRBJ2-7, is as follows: DVKVTQSSRYLVKRTGEKVFLECVQDMDHENMFWYRQDPGLGLRLIYFSYDVKMKEKGDIPEGYSVSREKKERFSLILESASTNQTSMYLCASRPTSYEQYFGPGTRLTVT.

The CDR3 loop reads CAWSEGDYQPQHF. For the CDR3, the DNA is TGTGCCTGGAGTGAGGGGGATTATCAGCCCCAGCATTTT. V and J are TRBV30 and TRBJ1-5, with D maybe TRBD1 (6 bases). Germline V lookup: CDR1 GTSNPN, CDR2 SVGIG (reference sequence). The CDR3 runs 13 residues. V lost 1 base to trimming and J lost 5 bases, with 9 bases between them.

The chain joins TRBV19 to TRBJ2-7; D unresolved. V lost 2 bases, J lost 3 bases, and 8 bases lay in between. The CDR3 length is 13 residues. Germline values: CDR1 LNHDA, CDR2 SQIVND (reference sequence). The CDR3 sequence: CASSITEDYEQYF. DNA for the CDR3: TGTGCCAGTAGTATAACAGAAGACTACGAGCAGTACTTC.

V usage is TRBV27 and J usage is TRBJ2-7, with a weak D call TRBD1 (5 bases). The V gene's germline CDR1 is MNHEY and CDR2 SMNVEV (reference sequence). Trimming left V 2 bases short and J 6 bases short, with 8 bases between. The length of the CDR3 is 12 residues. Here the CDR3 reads CASSLKTGEQYF. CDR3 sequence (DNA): TGTGCCAGCAGTTTAAAAACAGGCGAGCAGTACTTC.